This T cell receptor beta chain was captured in a study of cytomegalovirus exposure and HLA in healthy donors. The table came from immunoSEQ multiplex PCR; TCRdb's copy has only in-frame clones and leaves some out. The table has roughly 250,000 clones, approximately 86% seen once. V lost 4 bases and J 9 bases, leaving 16 bases between the germline ends. The CDR3 loop spans 14 amino acids. CDR1 is SNHLY, CDR2 FYNNEI, per germline. The sample comprised PBMCs. The chain joins TRBV2 to TRBJ2-1; no clear D. This clonotype originated in a young woman in good health and CMV-seropositive. CDR3 in amino acids: CASSALYSLIEQFF. The CDR3 coding sequence is TGTGCCAGCAGTGCACTATACTCCTTGATTGAGCAGTTCTTC.